The rows below give T cell receptor beta chains drawn from one sample of a study of blood T cell repertoires in COVID-19. Sequencing was performed with immunoSEQ multiplex PCR; in TCRdb, only in-frame clones are kept and a portion is missing. The table shows about 340,000 clones, with 83% occurring only once. The sample was peripheral blood. These receptors came from a man aged 25-45 years with active or convalescent COVID-19. Both conserved end residues are part of each CDR3. D genes are given only for firm matches. Where a row states a size, it is once, few, many or the class of an expanded clone; other rows omit it.

j_call,d_call,v_call,clone_size,cdr3_aa,cdr3_nt
TRBJ1-5,.,TRBV4-2,.,CASSQGDTQHF,TGTGCCAGCAGCCAAGGAGACACCCAGCATTTT
TRBJ1-5,.,TRBV12-3/TRBV12-4,.,CASSLEGKPQHF,TGTGCCAGCAGTTTAGAGGGGAAGCCCCAGCATTTT
TRBJ1-6,TRBD1,TRBV6-6,.,CASSRGDRGSYNSPLHF,TGTGCCAGCAGTCGAGGGGACAGGGGGTCCTATAATTCACCCCTCCACTTT
TRBJ1-1,TRBD1,TRBV12-3/TRBV12-4,.,CASTLGQGLAAFF,TGTGCCAGCACCTTAGGACAGGGTTTGGCAGCTTTCTTT
TRBJ1-5,.,TRBV19,few,CASSIVRTALSNQPQHF,TGTGCCAGTAGTATCGTTCGGACAGCCCTTAGCAATCAGCCCCAGCATTTT
TRBJ1-6,.,TRBV28,few,CASCSGFYNSPLHF,TGTGCCAGCTGCTCCGGGTTCTATAATTCACCCCTCCACTTT
TRBJ1-3,.,TRBV7-9,.,CASRPLGGVQSLTGNTIYF,TGTGCCAGCAGGCCCTTAGGGGGGGTACAGAGTTTAACTGGAAACACCATATATTTT
TRBJ1-2,.,TRBV19,.,CACNSGLNYGYTF,TGTGCCTGCAACTCAGGTCTTAACTATGGCTACACCTTC
TRBJ2-2,TRBD1,TRBV2,few,CASSLNGQGVDTGELFF,TGTGCCAGCAGTCTAAATGGACAGGGGGTGGACACCGGGGAGCTGTTTTTT
TRBJ1-5,TRBD1,TRBV6-4,.,CASSDKNRGLEPQHF,TGTGCCAGCAGTGACAAGAACAGGGGGCTGGAGCCCCAGCATTTT
TRBJ2-7,TRBD2,TRBV7-2,.,CASSLAGSGRAFGYEQYF,TGTGCCAGCAGCTTAGCCGGTAGCGGGAGGGCCTTTGGATACGAGCAGTACTTC
TRBJ2-5,.,TRBV4-1,.,CASSQGWGDWETQYF,TGCGCCAGCAGCCAAGGTTGGGGGGACTGGGAGACCCAGTACTTC
TRBJ2-7,TRBD1,TRBV20-1,.,CSASRGQFYEQYF,TGCAGTGCTAGTAGGGGACAGTTCTACGAGCAGTACTTC
TRBJ2-7,.,TRBV3-1/TRBV3-2,.,CASSGPYEQYF,TGTGCCAGCAGCGGGCCCTACGAGCAGTACTTC
TRBJ2-7,.,TRBV5-1,.,CASSWGPTGSEQYF,TGCGCCAGCAGCTGGGGGCCTACAGGGTCCGAGCAGTACTTC
TRBJ1-6,.,TRBV2,.,CASKRTHSSYNSPLHF,TGTGCCAGCAAAAGGACACACAGCTCCTATAATTCACCCCTCCACTTT
TRBJ2-1,.,TRBV15,.,CATSNLRGYNEQFF,TGTGCCACCAGCAATTTACGGGGCTACAATGAGCAGTTCTTC